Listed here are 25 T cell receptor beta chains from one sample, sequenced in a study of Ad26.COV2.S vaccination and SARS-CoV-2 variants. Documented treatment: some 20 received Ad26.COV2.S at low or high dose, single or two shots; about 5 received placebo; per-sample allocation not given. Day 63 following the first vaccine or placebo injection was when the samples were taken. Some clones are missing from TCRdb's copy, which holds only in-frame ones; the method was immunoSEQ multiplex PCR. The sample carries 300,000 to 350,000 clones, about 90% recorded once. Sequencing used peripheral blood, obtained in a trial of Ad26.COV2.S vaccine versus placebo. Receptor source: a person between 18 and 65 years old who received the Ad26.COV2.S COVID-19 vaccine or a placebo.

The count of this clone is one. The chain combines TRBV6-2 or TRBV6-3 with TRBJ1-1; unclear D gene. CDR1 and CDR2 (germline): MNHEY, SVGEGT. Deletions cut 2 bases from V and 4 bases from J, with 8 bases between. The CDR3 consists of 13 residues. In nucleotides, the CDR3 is TGTGCCAGCAGTTACATGGGTGGCACTGAAGCTTTCTTT. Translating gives CASSYMGGTEAFF.

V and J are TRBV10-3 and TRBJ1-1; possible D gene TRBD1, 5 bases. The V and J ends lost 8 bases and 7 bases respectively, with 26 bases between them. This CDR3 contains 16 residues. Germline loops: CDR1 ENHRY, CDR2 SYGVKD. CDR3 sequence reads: CAIGGKANVVPFEAFF. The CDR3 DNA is TGTGCCATCGGGGGGAAGGCTAACGTGGTGCCCTTTGAAGCTTTCTTT.

This CDR3 reads CASSFPLGQRLNYGYTF. The CDR3 DNA is TGTGCCAGCAGCTTCCCCTTGGGACAGAGACTTAACTATGGCTACACCTTC. V is TRBV7-8 and J is TRBJ1-2; TRBD1 matches at 7 bases. Germline CDR1 and CDR2: SGHVS and FQNEAQ. There are 17 residues in the CDR3. J lost 1 base, V lost 3 bases, and 11 bases had no gene match.

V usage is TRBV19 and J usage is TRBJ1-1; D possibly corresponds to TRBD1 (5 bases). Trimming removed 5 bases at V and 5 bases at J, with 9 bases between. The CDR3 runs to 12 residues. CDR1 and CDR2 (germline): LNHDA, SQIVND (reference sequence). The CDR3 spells CASSRGGTEAFF. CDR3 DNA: TGTGCCAGTAGTCGGGGGGGGACTGAAGCTTTCTTT.

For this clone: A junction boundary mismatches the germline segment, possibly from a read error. The CDR3 DNA is TGTGCCAGCAGCTGGCAAGGACAGGGGTTTTATGGTTACACCTTC. Translation gives CASSWQGQGFYGYTF. This chain connects TRBV5-6 to TRBJ1-2; 9 bases match TRBD1. CDR1 is SGHDT, CDR2 YYEEEE, per germline. The CDR3 is 15 residues long. Full variable domain (rest looked up from reference TRBV5-6 and TRBJ1-2): DAGVTQSPTHLIKTRGQQVTLRCSPKSGHDTVSWYQQALGQGPQFIFQYYEEEERQRGNFPDRFSGHQFPNYSSELNVNALLLGDSALYLCASSWQGQGFYGYTFGSGTRLTVV.

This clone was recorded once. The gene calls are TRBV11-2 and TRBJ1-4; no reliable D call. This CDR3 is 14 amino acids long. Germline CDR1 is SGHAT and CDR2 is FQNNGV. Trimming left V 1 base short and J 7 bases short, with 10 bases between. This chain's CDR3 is CASSLGPNAEKLFF. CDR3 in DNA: TGTGCCAGCAGCTTAGGGCCAAACGCTGAAAAACTGTTTTTT.

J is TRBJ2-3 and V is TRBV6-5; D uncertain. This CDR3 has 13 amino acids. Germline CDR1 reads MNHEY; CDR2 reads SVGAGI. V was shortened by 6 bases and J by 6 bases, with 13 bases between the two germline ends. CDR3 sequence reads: CASRTPGADTQYF. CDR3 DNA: TGTGCCAGCAGAACCCCCGGTGCGGATACGCAGTATTTT.

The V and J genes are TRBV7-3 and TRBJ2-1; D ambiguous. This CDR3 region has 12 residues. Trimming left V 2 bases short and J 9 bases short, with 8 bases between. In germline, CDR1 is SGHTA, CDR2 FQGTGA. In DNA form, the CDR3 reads TGTGCCAGCAGCTTACCGGGCAGTGAGCAGTTCTTC. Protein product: CASSLPGSEQFF.

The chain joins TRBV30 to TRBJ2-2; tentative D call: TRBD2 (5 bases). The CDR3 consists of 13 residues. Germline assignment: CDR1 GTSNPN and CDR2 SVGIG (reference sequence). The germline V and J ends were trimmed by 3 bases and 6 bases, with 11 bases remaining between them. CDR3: CAWSRLAAGELFF. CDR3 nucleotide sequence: TGTGCCTGGAGCCGGCTAGCAGCCGGGGAGCTGTTTTTT. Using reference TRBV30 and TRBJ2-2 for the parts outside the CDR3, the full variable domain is SQTIHQWPATLVQPVGSPLSLECTVEGTSNPNLYWYRQAAGRGLQLLFYSVGIGQISSEVPQNLSASRPQDRQFILSSKKLLLSDSGFYLCAWSRLAAGELFFGEGSRLTVL.

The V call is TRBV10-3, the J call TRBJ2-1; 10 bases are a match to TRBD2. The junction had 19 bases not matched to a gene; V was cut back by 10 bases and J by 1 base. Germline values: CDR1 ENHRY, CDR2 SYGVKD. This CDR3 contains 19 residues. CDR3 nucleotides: TGTGCCACCAAACCAGGGATAGCGGGAGGCCTAACATCCTACAATGAGCAGTTCTTC. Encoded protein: CATKPGIAGGLTSYNEQFF.

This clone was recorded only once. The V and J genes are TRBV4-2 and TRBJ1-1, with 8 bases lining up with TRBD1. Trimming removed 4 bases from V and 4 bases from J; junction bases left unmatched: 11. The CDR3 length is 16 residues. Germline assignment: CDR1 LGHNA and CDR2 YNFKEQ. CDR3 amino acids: CASSPSTGGGFTEAFF. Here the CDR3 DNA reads TGTGCCAGCAGCCCAAGCACAGGGGGGGGATTCACTGAAGCTTTCTTT.

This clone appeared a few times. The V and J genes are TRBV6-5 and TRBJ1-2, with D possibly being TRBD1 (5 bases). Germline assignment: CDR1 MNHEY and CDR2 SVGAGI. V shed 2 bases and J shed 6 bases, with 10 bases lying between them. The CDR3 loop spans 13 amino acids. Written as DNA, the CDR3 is TGTGCCAGCAGTTACACCTCAGGGAATGGCTACACCTTC. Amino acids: CASSYTSGNGYTF.

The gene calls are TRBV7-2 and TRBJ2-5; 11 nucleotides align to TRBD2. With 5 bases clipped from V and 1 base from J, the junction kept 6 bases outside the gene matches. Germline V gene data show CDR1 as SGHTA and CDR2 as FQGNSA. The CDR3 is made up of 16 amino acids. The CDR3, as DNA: TGTGCCAGCAGCCTCGGACTAGCGGGCCTCCAAGAGACCCAGTACTTC. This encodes CASSLGLAGLQETQYF.

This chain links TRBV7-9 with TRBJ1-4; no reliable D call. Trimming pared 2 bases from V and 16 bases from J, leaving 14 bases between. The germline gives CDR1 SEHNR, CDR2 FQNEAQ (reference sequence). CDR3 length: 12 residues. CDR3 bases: TGTGCCAGCAGCTTAAAAAAGGGAGAGGAGTTTTTT. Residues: CASSLKKGEEFF. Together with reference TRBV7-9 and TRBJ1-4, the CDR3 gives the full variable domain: DTGVSQNPRHKITKRGQNVTFRCDPISEHNRLYWYRQTLGQGPEFLTYFQNEAQLEKSRLLSDRFSAERPKGSFSTLEIQRTEQGDSAMYLCASSLKKGEEFFGSGTQLSVL.

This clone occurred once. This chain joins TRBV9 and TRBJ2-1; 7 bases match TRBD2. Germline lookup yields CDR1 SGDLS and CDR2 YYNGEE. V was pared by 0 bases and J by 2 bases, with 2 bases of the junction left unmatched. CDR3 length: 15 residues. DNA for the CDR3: TGTGCCAGCAGCGTAGCAGCGGGGCCCTACAATGAGCAGTTCTTC. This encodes CASSVAAGPYNEQFF. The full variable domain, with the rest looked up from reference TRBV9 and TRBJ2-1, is DSGVTQTPKHLITATGQRVTLRCSPRSGDLSVYWYQQSLDQGLQFLIQYYNGEERAKGNILERFSAQQFPDLHSELNLSSLELGDSALYFCASSVAAGPYNEQFFGPGTRLTVL.

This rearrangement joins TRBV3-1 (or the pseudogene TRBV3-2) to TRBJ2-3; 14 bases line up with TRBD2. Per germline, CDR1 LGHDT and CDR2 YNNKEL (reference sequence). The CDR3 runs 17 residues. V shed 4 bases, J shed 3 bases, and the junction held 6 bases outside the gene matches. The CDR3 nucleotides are TGTGCCAGCAGCCGGACTAGCGGGGGGCCTCAGACAGATACGCAGTATTTT. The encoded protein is CASSRTSGGPQTDTQYF.

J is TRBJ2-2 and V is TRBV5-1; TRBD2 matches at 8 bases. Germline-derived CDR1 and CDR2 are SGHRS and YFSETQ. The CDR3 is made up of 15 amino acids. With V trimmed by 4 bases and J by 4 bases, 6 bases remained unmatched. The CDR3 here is CASSVVAGTTGELFF. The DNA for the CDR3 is TGCGCCAGCAGCGTAGTAGCGGGAACCACCGGGGAGCTGTTTTTT.

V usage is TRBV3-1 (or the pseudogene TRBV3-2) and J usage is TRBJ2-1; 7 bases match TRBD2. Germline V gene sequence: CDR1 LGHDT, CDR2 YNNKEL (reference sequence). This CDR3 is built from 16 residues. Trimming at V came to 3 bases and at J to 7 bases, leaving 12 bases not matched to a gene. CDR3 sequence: CASSQGAGTTNNEQFF. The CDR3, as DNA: TGTGCCAGCAGCCAGGGCGCCGGGACTACGAATAATGAGCAGTTCTTC.

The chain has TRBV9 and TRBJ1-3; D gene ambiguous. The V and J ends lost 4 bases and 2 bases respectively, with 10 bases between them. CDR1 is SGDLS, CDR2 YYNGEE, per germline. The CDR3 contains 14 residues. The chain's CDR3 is CASSYDYPGNTIYF. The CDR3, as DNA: TGTGCCAGCAGCTACGACTACCCTGGAAACACCATATATTTT.

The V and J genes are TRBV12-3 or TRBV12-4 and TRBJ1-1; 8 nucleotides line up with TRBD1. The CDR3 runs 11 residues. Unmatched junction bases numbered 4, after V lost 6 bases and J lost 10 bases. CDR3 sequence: CASSIDRGAFF. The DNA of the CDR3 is TGTGCCAGCAGCATCGACAGGGGAGCTTTCTTT.

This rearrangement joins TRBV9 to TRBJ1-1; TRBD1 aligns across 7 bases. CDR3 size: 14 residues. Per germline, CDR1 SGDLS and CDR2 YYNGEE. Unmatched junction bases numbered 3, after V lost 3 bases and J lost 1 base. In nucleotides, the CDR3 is TGTGCCAGCAGCGCGAGACAGGGGAACACTGAAGCTTTCTTT. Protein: CASSARQGNTEAFF.

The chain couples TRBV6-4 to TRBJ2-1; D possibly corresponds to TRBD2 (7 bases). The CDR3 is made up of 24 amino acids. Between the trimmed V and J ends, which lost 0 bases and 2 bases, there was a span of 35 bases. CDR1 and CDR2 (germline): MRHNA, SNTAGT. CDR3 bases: TGTGCCAGCAGTGACTCGAGGGGGGGGCCACGGTCGGCCGGGAGGCTCTCCCCCTACAATGAGCAGTTCTTC. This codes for CASSDSRGGPRSAGRLSPYNEQFF.

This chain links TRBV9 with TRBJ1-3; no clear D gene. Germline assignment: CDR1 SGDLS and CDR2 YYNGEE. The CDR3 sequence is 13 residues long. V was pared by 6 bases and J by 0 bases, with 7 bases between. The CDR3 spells CASTPSSGNTIYF. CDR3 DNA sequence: TGTGCCAGCACTCCGAGCTCTGGAAACACCATATATTTT.

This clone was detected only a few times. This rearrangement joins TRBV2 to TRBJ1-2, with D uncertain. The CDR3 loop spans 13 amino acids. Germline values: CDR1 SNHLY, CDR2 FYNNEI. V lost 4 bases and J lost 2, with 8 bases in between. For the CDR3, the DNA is TGTGCCAGCAGTGCTTATAAGAACTATGGCTACACCTTC. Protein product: CASSAYKNYGYTF.

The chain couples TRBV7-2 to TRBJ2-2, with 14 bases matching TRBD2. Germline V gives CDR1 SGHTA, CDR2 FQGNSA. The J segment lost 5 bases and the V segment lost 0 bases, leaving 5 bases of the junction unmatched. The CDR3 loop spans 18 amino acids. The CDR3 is CASSLAHGTSGRTGELFF. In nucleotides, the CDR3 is TGTGCCAGCAGCTTAGCACATGGGACTAGCGGGAGAACCGGGGAGCTGTTTTTT.